This T cell receptor beta chain comes out of a study of cytomegalovirus exposure and HLA in healthy donors. Background on the study: Early on, a data release was issued that held some 91 million unique TCRs from HLA-typed donors. Broader study findings: The study carried out a later analysis of TCR beta sequences. It associated roughly 17,000 of them with specific HLA alleles at a false discovery rate of 0.05. Within an earlier analysis, most TCR beta V segments proved productive either about 87% or about 30% of the time.

Worth noting for this clone: Its antigen is as yet unknown.

The PCR ran on 60 Vbeta and 13 Jbeta primers. Here immunoSEQ multiplex PCR was the method, and the copy in TCRdb shows in-frame clones only, minus some. The top ten hold under 5.5% of the sample, which has some 130,000 clones, around 72% seen once. The CDR3 contains 16 residues. In germline, CDR1 is KGHSH, CDR2 LQKENI. The junction had 8 bases not matched to a gene; V was cut back by 2 bases and J by 3 bases. The sample was PBMCs. The clonotype comes from a man aged 50-59 years in good health and CMV-seropositive. The chain recombines TRBV18 with TRBJ1-1; 8 bases map to TRBD1. In DNA, the CDR3 is TGTGCCAGCTCACCAGGACAGGGTCGAGTGGACACTGAAGCTTTCTTT. Amino acid sequence: CASSPGQGRVDTEAFF.